These 28 T cell receptor beta chains came from one sample sequenced in a study of blood T cell repertoires in COVID-19. The data were produced by immunoSEQ multiplex PCR, yet TCRdb's version contains in-frame clones alone and is incomplete. This sample has some 140,000 clones, with 85% to 90% found just once. Sequenced material: peripheral blood. The receptors derive from a man in his fifties or sixties with active or convalescent COVID-19.

This clone was observed a handful of times. The V and J genes are TRBV24-1 and TRBJ2-7; TRBD2 might be the D (7 bases). CDR1 KGHDR and CDR2 SFDVKD come from the germline V gene. The CDR3 runs to 17 residues. The ends were cut back, 4 bases at V and 3 bases at J, with 21 bases in the middle. The CDR3 DNA reads as TGTGCCACCAGTGACCCGACAGCACCGGGGGGCAGCTACGAGCAGTACTTC. Translation: CATSDPTAPGGSYEQYF.

The rearrangement uses TRBV25-1 and TRBJ2-5; D is perhaps TRBD2 (6 bases). The V end was cut by 6 bases, the J end by 1 base, with 15 bases between. Germline V lookup: CDR1 MGHDK, CDR2 SYGVNS. This CDR3 contains 15 residues. CDR3 sequence reads: CASSLPSAGQETQYF. CDR3 DNA: TGTGCCAGCAGCCTCCCTAGCGCGGGCCAAGAGACCCAGTACTTC.

The rearrangement uses TRBV5-5 and TRBJ2-7; 8 bases fit TRBD2. Unmatched junction bases numbered 10, after V lost 2 bases and J lost 3 bases. From germline, CDR1 is SGHKS and CDR2 YYEKEE (reference sequence). This CDR3 region has 16 residues. The CDR3 here is CASSFSPGGPGYEQYF. The DNA for the CDR3 is TGTGCCAGCAGCTTCTCCCCGGGAGGGCCGGGCTACGAGCAGTACTTC.

The V gene is TRBV9, the J gene TRBJ1-6; D is ambiguous. V was trimmed by 4 bases and J by 1 base, leaving 9 bases between them. Germline CDR1 reads SGDLS; CDR2 reads YYNGEE. CDR3 size: 15 residues. The chain's CDR3 is CASSPTGSYNSPLHF. As DNA, the CDR3 is TGTGCCAGCAGCCCGACTGGGTCCTATAATTCACCCCTCCACTTT.

DNA for the CDR3: TGTGCCAGTAGTAAAGGACAATCCGAAAAACTGTTTTTT. Its translation is CASSKGQSEKLFF. This chain uses TRBV19 with TRBJ1-4, with D maybe TRBD1 (5 bases). This CDR3 has 13 amino acids. Germline loops: CDR1 LNHDA, CDR2 SQIVND (reference sequence). V lost 4 bases and J lost 8, with 11 bases in between.

The chain has TRBV10-1 and TRBJ2-7; a possible D gene is TRBD2 (5 bases). The germline V gene encodes CDR1 WNHNN and CDR2 SYGVQD (reference sequence). Trimming left V 0 bases short and J 0 bases short, with 9 bases between. The CDR3 sequence is 15 residues long. The CDR3 bases are TGCGCCAGCAGTGAGTCCGGCGGGCTCTCCTACGAGCAGTACTTC. Its translation is CASSESGGLSYEQYF.

This chain links TRBV2 with TRBJ1-2; D remains ambiguous. Germline CDR1 and CDR2: SNHLY and FYNNEI. With 1 base removed from V and 8 bases from J, the gap between germline ends came to 8 bases. The CDR3 is 12 residues long. For the CDR3, the DNA is TGTGCCAGCAGTGAAGGGGCTAAAGGCTACACCTTC. As protein: CASSEGAKGYTF.

This chain connects TRBV5-6 to TRBJ2-7; 13 bases are a match to TRBD2. This CDR3 region has 15 residues. The germline V gene encodes CDR1 SGHDT and CDR2 YYEEEE. Trimming cost V 6 bases and J 3 bases; bases outside gene matches: 6. The DNA for the CDR3 is TGTGCCAGCACCGTACTAGCGGGAGGGATCTACGAGCAGTACTTC. As protein: CASTVLAGGIYEQYF.

The rearrangement uses TRBV11-2 and TRBJ2-7; 8 bases line up with TRBD2. This CDR3 comprises 15 residues. Per the germline V gene, CDR1 is SGHAT and CDR2 is FQNNGV. V dropped 5 bases and J dropped 6; count of bases not matched to a gene: 12. In DNA form, the CDR3 reads TGTGCCAGCAGCCCCCCGACGGGAGGGGAAGCCGAGCAGTACTTC. It is translated as CASSPPTGGEAEQYF.

The chain combines TRBV6-6 with TRBJ1-4, with TRBD1 matching over 7 bases. CDR3 length: 14 amino acids. The V segment lost 7 bases and the J segment 2 bases; nucleotides outside the gene matches: 4. CDR1 and CDR2 (germline): MNHNY, SVGAGI (reference sequence). CDR3 in amino acids: CASTRQGTNEKLFF. In nucleotides, the CDR3 is TGTGCCAGCACCAGACAGGGCACTAATGAAAAACTGTTTTTT.

J is TRBJ2-1 and V is TRBV15; no definite D call. The CDR3 spans 16 residues. Germline-derived CDR1 and CDR2 are LNHNV and YYDKDF (reference sequence). V was clipped by 5 bases and J by 4 bases, with 18 bases between them. The CDR3 region is CATSLRPANLYNEQFF. The CDR3 DNA sequence: TGTGCCACCAGCCTCCGCCCAGCGAACCTTTACAATGAGCAGTTCTTC.

This clone was counted between two and nine times. V is TRBV6-5 and J is TRBJ2-4; the D gene is possibly TRBD1 (5 bases). Germline V gene lookup returns CDR1 MNHEY and CDR2 SVGAGI. The ends were cut back, 4 bases at V and 7 bases at J, with 11 bases in the middle. The CDR3 totals 13 residues. Here the CDR3 reads CASSFRGLNIQYF. CDR3 bases: TGTGCCAGCAGTTTTAGGGGTTTGAACATTCAGTACTTC.

The V call is TRBV2, the J call TRBJ1-2, with D perhaps matching TRBD1 (6 bases). The CDR3 sequence is 14 residues long. The V end was cut by 7 bases, the J end by 7 bases, with 19 bases between. The germline CDR1 and CDR2 sequences are SNHLY and FYNNEI. The DNA for the CDR3 is TGTGCCAGCATTGTAGGGGGAGTGAGGAGTGGCTACACCTTC. Its protein is CASIVGGVRSGYTF.

This chain joins TRBV2 and TRBJ1-1, with D possibly matching TRBD1 (6 bases). Germline values: CDR1 SNHLY, CDR2 FYNNEI. The CDR3 extends over 13 amino acids. V was pared by 8 bases and J by 6 bases, with 16 bases between. CDR3 DNA: TGTGCCAGCTTAACAGGGATTCGGGCTGAAGCTTTCTTT. It translates to CASLTGIRAEAFF.

The rearrangement uses TRBV3-1 (or the pseudogene TRBV3-2) and TRBJ2-7, with 14 bases matching TRBD2. J was trimmed by 6 bases and V by 0 bases; bases with no gene match: 10. CDR1 is LGHDT and CDR2 is YNNKEL in the germline V gene (reference sequence). This CDR3 is 18 amino acids long. DNA for the CDR3: TGTGCCAGCAGCCAAGATTGGACTAGCGGGAGGTTGGTAGGCGAGCAGTACTTC. This codes for CASSQDWTSGRLVGEQYF.

This chain links TRBV4-2 with TRBJ2-1; D not resolved. V lost 4 bases, J lost 2 bases, and 30 bases lay in between. The germline V gene has CDR1 LGHNA and CDR2 YNFKEQ. CDR3 length: 21 amino acids. CDR3 in DNA: TGTGCCAGCAGCCGTCGAAGTCACGGTTCTGAGAGGTTGATACCCTACAATGAGCAGTTCTTC. It encodes CASSRRSHGSERLIPYNEQFF.

The V gene is TRBV29-1, the J gene TRBJ1-2; 9 bases are shared with TRBD1. Germline values: CDR1 SQVTM, CDR2 ANQGSEA. The CDR3 covers 10 residues. The CDR3 is CTTGGDGYTF. CDR3 sequence (DNA): TGCACGACAGGGGGAGATGGCTACACCTTC.

V gene TRBV5-1 combines with J gene TRBJ2-7, with TRBD1 matching over 10 bases. This CDR3 is 15 amino acids long. The J segment lost 3 bases and the V segment lost 4 bases, leaving 7 bases of the junction unmatched. CDR1 and CDR2 from the germline V gene are SGHRS and YFSETQ. The CDR3, as DNA: TGCGCCAGCAGCCAGACAGGGGGCCTAATCTACGAGCAGTACTTC. Translation: CASSQTGGLIYEQYF.

V usage is TRBV9 and J usage is TRBJ2-1, with TRBD1 as a possible D gene (6 bases). The germline V gene has CDR1 SGDLS and CDR2 YYNGEE. V was cut by 3 bases and J by 8 bases, with 18 bases left in between. This CDR3 contains 15 residues. The CDR3 sequence is CASSAQGIAFYEQFF. The CDR3 bases are TGTGCCAGCAGCGCACAGGGAATCGCGTTCTATGAGCAGTTCTTC.

The rearrangement uses TRBV3-1 (or the pseudogene TRBV3-2) and TRBJ1-5; no clear D gene. The germline CDR1 and CDR2 sequences are LGHDT and YNNKEL (reference sequence). V lost 2 bases and J lost 9, with 11 bases in between. The CDR3 is 13 residues long. CDR3 amino acids: CASSQTGSGPQHF. The CDR3 DNA is TGTGCCAGCAGCCAAACGGGGTCCGGGCCCCAGCATTTT.

This chain connects TRBV6-5 to TRBJ2-1; possibly TRBD2 for D (5 bases). The CDR3 extends over 15 amino acids. V was pared by 3 bases and J by 2 bases, with 11 bases between. The germline CDR1 and CDR2 sequences are MNHEY and SVGAGI. The CDR3 spells CASSYEGVPYNEQFF. The CDR3 DNA reads TGTGCCAGCAGTTATGAGGGTGTGCCCTACAATGAGCAGTTCTTC.

The chain uses TRBV5-5 and TRBJ1-5, with no clear D. The germline CDR1 and CDR2 sequences are SGHKS and YYEKEE (reference sequence). CDR3 length: 15 residues. Trimming stripped 1 base from V and 0 bases from J, with 8 bases between. The CDR3 region has the DNA TGTGCCAGCAGCTTGCTAGGTTATAGCAATCAGCCCCAGCATTTT. This gives the protein CASSLLGYSNQPQHF.

The chain recombines TRBV30 with TRBJ1-6; 9 bases map to TRBD1. The trim removed 4 bases at V and 13 bases at J, leaving 14 bases unmatched. The V gene's germline CDR1 is GTSNPN and CDR2 SVGIG (reference sequence). The CDR3 consists of 15 residues. The CDR3 here is CAWTSGTGLRSPLHF. In DNA, the CDR3 is TGTGCCTGGACCTCCGGGACAGGGCTACGTTCCCCCCTCCACTTT.

The chain joins TRBV11-1 to TRBJ2-5, with 9 positions matching TRBD1. Trimming took 5 bases from V and 5 from J; bases not matched to a gene: 12. Looked up from germline, CDR1 is SGHAT and CDR2 is FQDESV (reference sequence). This CDR3 region has 16 residues. The CDR3 DNA reads TGTGCCAGCAGCCCTAGGGACAGGGCCAAGGGGGAGACCCAGTACTTC. It translates to CASSPRDRAKGETQYF.

The rearrangement joins TRBV28 to TRBJ2-3, with D hard to call. The CDR3 extends over 12 amino acids. V dropped 1 base and J dropped 5 bases, with 4 bases sitting between them. Germline CDR1 reads MDHEN; CDR2 reads SYDVKM. The CDR3 bases are TGTGCCAGCAGTTTATACGGAGATACGCAGTATTTT. Protein product: CASSLYGDTQYF.

The rearrangement joins TRBV5-4 to TRBJ1-4, with D possibly matching TRBD1 (5 bases). V lost 2 bases, J lost 0 bases, and 8 bases lay in between. Per the germline V gene, CDR1 is SGHNT and CDR2 is YYREEE (reference sequence). The CDR3 runs to 15 residues. CDR3 coding DNA: TGTGCCAGCAGCTTCTTAGGGGCAACTAATGAAAAACTGTTTTTT. It encodes CASSFLGATNEKLFF.

This clone came up a few times. The V gene is TRBV7-8, the J gene TRBJ2-6; 12 nucleotides line up with TRBD2. Per germline, CDR1 SGHVS and CDR2 FQNEAQ. V was pared by 3 bases and J by 1 base, with 4 bases of the junction left unmatched. CDR3 size: 18 residues. The CDR3 nucleotides are TGTGCCAGCAGCTTCAGGACTAGCGGGGTTTCTGGGGCCAACGTCCTGACTTTC. Protein: CASSFRTSGVSGANVLTF.

The V gene is TRBV4-1, the J gene TRBJ1-3; TRBD1 matches 8 bases. Germline V gives CDR1 MGHRA, CDR2 YSYEKL. The CDR3 is 16 amino acids. V shed 3 bases and J 0 bases; nucleotides not matched to a gene: 4. CDR3 coding DNA: TGCGCCAGCAGCCATTGGACAGGGAACTCTGGAAACACCATATATTTT. Protein product: CASSHWTGNSGNTIYF.